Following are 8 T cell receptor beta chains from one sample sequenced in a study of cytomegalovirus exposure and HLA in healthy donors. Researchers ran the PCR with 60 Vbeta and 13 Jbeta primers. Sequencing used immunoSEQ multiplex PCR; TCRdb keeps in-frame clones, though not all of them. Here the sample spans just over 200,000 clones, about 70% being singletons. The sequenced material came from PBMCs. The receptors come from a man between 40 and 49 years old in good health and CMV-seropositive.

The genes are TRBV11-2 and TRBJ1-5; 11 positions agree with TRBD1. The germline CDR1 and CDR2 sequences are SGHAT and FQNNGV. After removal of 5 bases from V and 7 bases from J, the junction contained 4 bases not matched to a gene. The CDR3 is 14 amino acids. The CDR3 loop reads CASSIGTGGQPQHF. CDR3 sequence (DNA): TGTGCCAGCAGCATCGGGACAGGGGGACAGCCCCAGCATTTT.

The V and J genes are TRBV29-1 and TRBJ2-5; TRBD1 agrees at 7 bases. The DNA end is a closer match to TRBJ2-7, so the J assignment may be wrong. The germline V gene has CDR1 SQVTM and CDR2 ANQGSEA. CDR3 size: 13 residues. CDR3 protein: CSVQGVSVYEQYF. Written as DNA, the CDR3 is TGCAGCGTCCAGGGGGTGAGCGTCTACGAGCAGTACTTC.

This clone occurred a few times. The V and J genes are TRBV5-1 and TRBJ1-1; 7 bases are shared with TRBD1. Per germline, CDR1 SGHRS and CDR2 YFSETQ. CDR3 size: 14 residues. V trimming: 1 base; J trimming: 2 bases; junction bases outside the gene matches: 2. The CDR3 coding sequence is TGCGCCAGCAGCTTGTGGGACAGCAACACTGAAGCTTTCTTT. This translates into CASSLWDSNTEAFF.

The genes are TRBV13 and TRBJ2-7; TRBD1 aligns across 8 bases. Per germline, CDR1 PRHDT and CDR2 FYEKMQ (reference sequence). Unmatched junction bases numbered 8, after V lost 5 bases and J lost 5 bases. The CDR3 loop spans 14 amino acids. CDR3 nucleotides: TGTGCCAGCAGCCCCATGGGACAGGCCCACGAGCAGTACTTC. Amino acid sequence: CASSPMGQAHEQYF.

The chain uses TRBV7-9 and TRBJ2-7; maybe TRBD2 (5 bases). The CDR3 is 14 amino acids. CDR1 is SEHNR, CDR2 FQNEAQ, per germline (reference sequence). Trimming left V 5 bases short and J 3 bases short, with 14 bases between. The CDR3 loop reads CASSPWTGSYEQYF. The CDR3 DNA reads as TGTGCCAGCAGCCCCTGGACTGGGAGCTACGAGCAGTACTTC.

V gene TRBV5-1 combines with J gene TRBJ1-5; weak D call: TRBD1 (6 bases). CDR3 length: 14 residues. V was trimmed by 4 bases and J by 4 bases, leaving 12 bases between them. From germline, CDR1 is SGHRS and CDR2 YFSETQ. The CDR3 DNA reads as TGCGCCAGCAGCCTCGGACAGCCTAATCAGCCCCAGCATTTT. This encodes CASSLGQPNQPQHF.

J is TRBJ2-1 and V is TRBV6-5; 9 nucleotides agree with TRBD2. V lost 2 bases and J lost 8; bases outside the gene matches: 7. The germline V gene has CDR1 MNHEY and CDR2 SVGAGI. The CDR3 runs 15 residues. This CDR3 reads CASSYGGGGAHEQFF. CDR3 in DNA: TGTGCCAGCAGTTACGGTGGCGGGGGGGCACATGAGCAGTTCTTC.

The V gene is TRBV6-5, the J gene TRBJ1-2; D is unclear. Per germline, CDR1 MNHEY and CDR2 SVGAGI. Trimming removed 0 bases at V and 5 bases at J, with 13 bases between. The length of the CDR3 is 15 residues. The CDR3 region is CASSYSIITGYGYTF. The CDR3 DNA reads TGTGCCAGCAGTTACTCGATAATAACGGGGTATGGCTACACCTTC.